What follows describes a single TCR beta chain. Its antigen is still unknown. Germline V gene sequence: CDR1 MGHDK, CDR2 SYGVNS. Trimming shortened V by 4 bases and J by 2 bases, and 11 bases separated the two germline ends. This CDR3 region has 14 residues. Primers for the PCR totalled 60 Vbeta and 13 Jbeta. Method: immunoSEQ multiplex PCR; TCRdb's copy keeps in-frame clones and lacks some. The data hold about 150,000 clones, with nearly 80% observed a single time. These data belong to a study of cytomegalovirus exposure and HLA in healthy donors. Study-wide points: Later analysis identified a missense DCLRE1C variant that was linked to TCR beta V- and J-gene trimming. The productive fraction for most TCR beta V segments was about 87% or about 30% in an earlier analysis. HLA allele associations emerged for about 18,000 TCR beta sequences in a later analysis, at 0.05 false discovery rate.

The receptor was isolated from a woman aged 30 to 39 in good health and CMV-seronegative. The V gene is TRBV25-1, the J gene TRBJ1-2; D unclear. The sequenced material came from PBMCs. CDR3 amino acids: CASSVVSKNYGYTF. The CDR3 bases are TGTGCCAGCAGTGTCGTCAGTAAGAACTATGGCTACACCTTC.